The 27 T cell receptor beta chains below were found in one sample sequenced in a study of blood T cell repertoires in COVID-19. Assay: immunoSEQ multiplex PCR; the TCRdb copy retains only in-frame clones and omits some. The sample shows roughly 260,000 clones, 65% to 90% of them seen only once. Input material: peripheral blood. The receptor source for this set is a woman between 65 and 79 years old with acute or convalescent COVID-19.

On this clone itself: Other nucleotide sequences from this sample produce the same CDR3. The rearrangement links TRBV4-1 to TRBJ1-1; D is ambiguous. The CDR3 covers 13 residues. V lost 2 bases to trimming and J lost 0 bases, with 4 bases between them. Germline CDR1 reads MGHRA; CDR2 reads YSYEKL. This chain's CDR3 is CASSQSVNTEAFF. CDR3 DNA sequence: TGCGCCAGCAGCCAATCCGTGAACACTGAAGCTTTCTTT.

V and J are TRBV7-9 and TRBJ1-5; D unresolved. This CDR3 is 15 amino acids long. Germline V gene sequence: CDR1 SEHNR, CDR2 FQNEAQ (reference sequence). Trimming removed 5 bases from V and 2 bases from J, with 13 bases in between. CDR3 DNA sequence: TGTGCCAGCAGCGGCGGCGGAGGCGGCAATCAGCCCCAGCATTTT. The encoded protein is CASSGGGGGNQPQHF.

This clone was detected once. The chain joins TRBV6-1 to TRBJ2-4, with 12 bases identical to TRBD2. Germline trimming cut 4 bases from V and 8 bases from J; bases unmatched to any gene: 9. This CDR3 is built from 16 residues. Per germline, CDR1 MNHNS and CDR2 SASEGT. The CDR3 here is CASSGTSGVYTDIQYF. The DNA for the CDR3 is TGTGCCAGCAGTGGGACTAGCGGGGTATATACGGACATTCAGTACTTC.

The rearrangement joins TRBV18 to TRBJ2-3; maybe TRBD1 (6 bases). The CDR3 covers 15 residues. The germline V gene has CDR1 KGHSH and CDR2 LQKENI. V was cut by 0 bases and J by 6 bases, with 13 bases left in between. Here the CDR3 DNA reads TGTGCCAGCTCACCACCGGGGGCGATAAAGGATACGCAGTATTTT. Encoded protein: CASSPPGAIKDTQYF.

The chain employs TRBV10-1 and TRBJ2-2; 9 bases match TRBD2. This CDR3 has 16 amino acids. The V gene's germline CDR1 is WNHNN and CDR2 SYGVQD (reference sequence). After removal of 3 bases from V and 5 bases from J, the junction contained 7 bases not matched to a gene. In DNA, the CDR3 is TGCGCCAGCAGTGAATTCGCGGGGGGGCAAACCGGGGAGCTGTTTTTT. Translating it yields CASSEFAGGQTGELFF.

The CDR3 coding sequence is TGTGCCAGCAGCTTCCAGAATCAGCCCCAGCATTTT. This translates into CASSFQNQPQHF. The chain joins TRBV7-9 to TRBJ1-5; D unclear. This CDR3 has 12 amino acids. Trimming took 3 bases from V and 4 from J, leaving 4 bases between them. The germline V gene has CDR1 SEHNR and CDR2 FQNEAQ (reference sequence).

The rearrangement links TRBV7-9 to TRBJ2-5; 13 bases line up with TRBD2. Per germline, CDR1 SEHNR and CDR2 FQNEAQ (reference sequence). This CDR3 is built from 15 residues. The J segment lost 5 bases and the V segment lost 6 bases, leaving 6 bases of the junction unmatched. DNA for the CDR3: TGTGCCAGCAGTCGACTAGCGGGGGGTTTGGAGACCCAGTACTTC. Its protein is CASSRLAGGLETQYF.

V usage is TRBV12-5 and J usage is TRBJ1-1, with D perhaps matching TRBD1 (6 bases). The CDR3 is 12 amino acids. Germline CDR1 reads LGHNT; CDR2 reads FRNRAP. Trimming took 2 bases from V and 10 from J, leaving 11 bases between them. The CDR3, as DNA: TGTGCTAGTGGTTTGTTCTCAGGGGCAGCTTTCTTT. It encodes CASGLFSGAAFF.

DNA for the CDR3: TGTGCCAGCAGCTTATGGAGGGTCGGATCCTATAATTCACCCCTCCACTTT. Translation gives CASSLWRVGSYNSPLHF. V gene TRBV7-2 combines with J gene TRBJ1-6; D not certain. Deletions cut 2 bases from V and 1 base from J, with 12 bases between. This CDR3 is built from 17 residues. Germline loops: CDR1 SGHTA, CDR2 FQGNSA.

The V gene is TRBV15, the J gene TRBJ1-1; D gene uncertain. CDR3 length: 15 amino acids. Trimming shortened V by 1 base and J by 1 base, and 10 bases separated the two germline ends. Germline assignment: CDR1 LNHNV and CDR2 YYDKDF (reference sequence). As DNA, the CDR3 is TGTGCCACCAGCAGAGTTTACATCCCGAACACTGAAGCTTTCTTT. This sequence encodes CATSRVYIPNTEAFF.

The genes are TRBV11-2 and TRBJ2-7; 10 bases map to TRBD1. The CDR3 has 15 residues. Germline loops: CDR1 SGHAT, CDR2 FQNNGV. V gave up 5 bases and J gave up 6 bases; unmatched junction bases: 10. The CDR3 protein is CASSQLRGQGLEQYF. CDR3 DNA: TGTGCCAGCAGCCAACTGAGGGGACAGGGGCTCGAGCAGTACTTC.

The genes are TRBV21-1 and TRBJ1-5; the listed D gene, TRBD1, was not tested against the DNA. TRBV21-1 counts as a pseudogene. The CDR3 spans 18 residues. CDR3 in DNA: TGTGCCAGCAGCAAAGACGGGATCCGGACAGGGGGCAATCAGCCCCAGCATTTT. Translation: CASSKDGIRTGGNQPQHF.

The V call is TRBV7-2, the J call TRBJ2-2; TRBD2 matches 7 bases. Trimming took 5 bases from V and 6 from J; bases not matched to a gene: 15. The CDR3 sequence is 17 residues long. Germline V lookup: CDR1 SGHTA, CDR2 FQGNSA. This chain's CDR3 is CASSPYPGGVSAGELFF. The CDR3, as DNA: TGTGCCAGCAGCCCCTATCCGGGGGGAGTGAGCGCCGGGGAGCTGTTTTTT.

In its sample, this clone was seen a few times. The rearrangement joins TRBV5-1 to TRBJ1-1; D gene ambiguous. Germline V gene data show CDR1 as SGHRS and CDR2 as YFSETQ. Trimming left V 0 bases short and J 1 base short, with 16 bases between. There are 17 residues in the CDR3. The chain's CDR3 is CASSLEGNQVSNTEAFF. The CDR3 bases are TGCGCCAGCAGCTTGGAAGGTAACCAGGTTTCGAACACTGAAGCTTTCTTT.

This clone was picked up a small number of times. The CDR3 sequence: CASSSQGVSGELFF. The CDR3 nucleotides are TGTGCCAGCAGCTCGCAGGGTGTTTCCGGGGAGCTGTTTTTT. The chain couples TRBV11-3 to TRBJ2-2; possible D gene TRBD1, 5 bases. The CDR3 contains 14 residues. V shed 4 bases and J shed 6 bases, with 12 bases lying between them. CDR1 and CDR2 from the germline V gene are SGHNT and YENEEA. Full variable domain (rest looked up from reference TRBV11-3 and TRBJ2-2): EAGVVQSPRYKIIEKKQPVAFWCNPISGHNTLYWYLQNLGQGPELLIRYENEEAVDDSQLPKDRFSAERLKGVDSTLKIQPAELGDSAVYLCASSSQGVSGELFFGEGSRLTVL.

The CDR3 bases are TGTGCCAGCAGCGTAGATCCGGGACAGGTCTCCTACGAGCAGTACTTC. It specifies CASSVDPGQVSYEQYF. The chain couples TRBV9 to TRBJ2-7; 8 nucleotides line up with TRBD1. Looked up from germline, CDR1 is SGDLS and CDR2 is YYNGEE. The CDR3 covers 16 residues. With V trimmed by 0 bases and J by 0 bases, 5 bases remained unmatched.

To note about this clone: A junction boundary mismatches the germline segment, possibly from a read error. The chain employs TRBV29-1 and TRBJ1-4; 8 bases are a match to TRBD1. The CDR3 is 13 amino acids. The germline gives CDR1 SQVTM, CDR2 ANQGSEA. CDR3 nucleotide sequence: TGCAGCGTCAGATTGACAGGGGCTCCACACCATCTTTTT. It codes for CSVRLTGAPHHLF.

The rearrangement joins TRBV28 to TRBJ1-6, with 10 bases fitting TRBD1. V gave up 5 bases and J gave up 8 bases; unmatched junction bases: 6. This CDR3 contains 15 residues. Germline V gene lookup returns CDR1 MDHEN and CDR2 SYDVKM. The CDR3 spells CASSAGDRGDSPLHF. The CDR3 coding sequence is TGTGCCAGCAGTGCGGGGGACAGGGGAGATTCACCCCTCCACTTT.

This chain uses TRBV21-1 with TRBJ1-5; the table's D call of TRBD1 was not tested on the DNA. TRBV21-1 is marked as a pseudogene. The CDR3 contains 16 residues. The CDR3 DNA is TGTGCCAGCAGAACAAGGGACAGGGGAGGTAGGCAGCCCCAGCATTTT. This encodes CASRTRDRGGRQPQHF.

The V and J genes are TRBV6-6 and TRBJ1-2, with TRBD1 matching over 7 bases. The length of the CDR3 is 14 residues. The junction had 13 bases not matched to a gene; V was cut back by 7 bases and J by 8 bases. Germline assignment: CDR1 MNHNY and CDR2 SVGAGI (reference sequence). The CDR3 region has the DNA TGTGCCAGCACCCTCCAGGGGGGAACTGCGGGCTACACCTTC. Its protein product is CASTLQGGTAGYTF.

The DNA of the CDR3 is TGTGCCAGCTCACCAAACGGAGGTCTTGGCTACACCTTC. As protein: CASSPNGGLGYTF. The chain uses TRBV18 and TRBJ1-2; D is undetermined. V was pared by 2 bases and J by 7 bases, with 11 bases between. This CDR3 comprises 13 residues. The germline V gene has CDR1 KGHSH and CDR2 LQKENI. Filled out from reference TRBV18 and TRBJ1-2, the complete variable domain reads NAGVMQNPRHLVRRRGQEARLRCSPMKGHSHVYWYRQLPEEGLKFMVYLQKENIIDESGMPKERFSAEFPKEGPSILRIQQVVRGDSAAYFCASSPNGGLGYTFGSGTRLTVV.

V usage is TRBV19 and J usage is TRBJ2-2, with D perhaps matching TRBD2 (5 bases). Germline V gives CDR1 LNHDA, CDR2 SQIVND (reference sequence). The V and J ends lost 1 base and 2 bases respectively, with 8 bases between them. The length of the CDR3 is 15 residues. The CDR3 sequence is CASSIGTVNTGELFF. As DNA, the CDR3 is TGTGCCAGTAGTATAGGGACTGTCAACACCGGGGAGCTGTTTTTT. Variable domain in full (rest from reference TRBV19 and TRBJ2-2): DGGITQSPKYLFRKEGQNVTLSCEQNLNHDAMYWYRQDPGQGLRLIYYSQIVNDFQKGDIAEGYSVSREKKESFPLTVTSAQKNPTAFYLCASSIGTVNTGELFFGEGSRLTVL.

The V and J genes are TRBV18 and TRBJ1-1; no clear D gene. The germline gives CDR1 KGHSH, CDR2 LQKENI. The V gene lost 3 bases and the J gene lost 0 bases, with 8 bases spanning the gap. The CDR3 has 14 residues. The CDR3 loop reads CASSPLALNTEAFF. The CDR3 DNA sequence: TGTGCCAGCTCACCCTTGGCCTTGAACACTGAAGCTTTCTTT.

The V and J genes are TRBV5-6 and TRBJ2-5, with D unresolved. Germline V gene data show CDR1 as SGHDT and CDR2 as YYEEEE. The CDR3 is made up of 18 amino acids. Trimming removed 1 base from V and 3 bases from J, with 22 bases in between. The CDR3 sequence is CASSLYRLGGAIKETQYF. DNA for the CDR3: TGTGCCAGCAGCTTGTATCGGTTGGGTGGAGCGATAAAAGAGACCCAGTACTTC.

This chain connects TRBV19 to TRBJ1-5; TRBD1 agrees at 7 bases. This CDR3 comprises 16 residues. CDR1 LNHDA and CDR2 SQIVND come from the germline V gene (reference sequence). J was trimmed by 1 base and V by 4 bases; bases with no gene match: 7. CDR3 coding DNA: TGTGCCAGTAGTAACCGACAGGGCGGCAGCAATCAGCCCCAGCATTTT. Its translation: CASSNRQGGSNQPQHF. The variable domain in full, completed from reference TRBV19 and TRBJ1-5, reads DGGITQSPKYLFRKEGQNVTLSCEQNLNHDAMYWYRQDPGQGLRLIYYSQIVNDFQKGDIAEGYSVSREKKESFPLTVTSAQKNPTAFYLCASSNRQGGSNQPQHFGDGTRLSIL.

The J gene is TRBJ2-7, the V gene TRBV6-2 or TRBV6-3; 7 nucleotides agree with TRBD2. Germline CDR1 is MNHEY and CDR2 is SVGEGT. V trimming: 0 bases; J trimming: 3 bases; junction bases outside the gene matches: 8. The CDR3 totals 16 residues. CDR3 sequence: CASSYSKPAGLYEQYF. CDR3 bases: TGTGCCAGCAGTTACTCGAAACCAGCGGGGCTCTACGAGCAGTACTTC.

This clone has just one count. This chain uses TRBV12-3 or TRBV12-4 with TRBJ2-7; D may be TRBD2 (6 bases). The CDR3 loop spans 12 amino acids. V was clipped by 6 bases and J by 3 bases, with 9 bases between them. In nucleotides, the CDR3 is TGTGCCAGCAGCCCCGGGGGCTACGAGCAGTACTTC. Encoded protein: CASSPGGYEQYF.